This TCR beta chain was observed in a study of blood T cell repertoires in COVID-19. The overall study: Sources were T cells, B-cell-depleted T cells, or PBMCs; the material itself was cDNA or gDNA.

Produced via immunoSEQ multiplex PCR; TCRdb's table is partial and in-frame only. The sample holds tens of thousands of clones; roughly 74% are singletons and the top ten take around 16%. Note on this clone: The sample holds other DNA sequences that translate to the same CDR3.

The CDR3 consists of 14 residues. From germline, CDR1 is SGHRS and CDR2 YFSETQ. Losses at the gene ends were 1 base for V and 5 bases for J; bases not matched to a gene: 3. This receptor was taken from a human donor in a cohort sampled during active COVID-19. The specimen was peripheral blood. V is TRBV5-1 and J is TRBJ2-7; 10 bases fit TRBD1. CDR3 in DNA: TGCGCCAGCAGCTTGAGGGGACAGGGGAACGAGCAGTACTTC. It yields the protein CASSLRGQGNEQYF. Using reference TRBV5-1 and TRBJ2-7 for the parts outside the CDR3, the full variable domain is KAGVTQTPRYLIKTRGQQVTLSCSPISGHRSVSWYQQTPGQGLQFLFEYFSETQRNKGNFPGRFSGRQFSNSRSEMNVSTLELGDSALYLCASSLRGQGNEQYFGPGTRLTVT.